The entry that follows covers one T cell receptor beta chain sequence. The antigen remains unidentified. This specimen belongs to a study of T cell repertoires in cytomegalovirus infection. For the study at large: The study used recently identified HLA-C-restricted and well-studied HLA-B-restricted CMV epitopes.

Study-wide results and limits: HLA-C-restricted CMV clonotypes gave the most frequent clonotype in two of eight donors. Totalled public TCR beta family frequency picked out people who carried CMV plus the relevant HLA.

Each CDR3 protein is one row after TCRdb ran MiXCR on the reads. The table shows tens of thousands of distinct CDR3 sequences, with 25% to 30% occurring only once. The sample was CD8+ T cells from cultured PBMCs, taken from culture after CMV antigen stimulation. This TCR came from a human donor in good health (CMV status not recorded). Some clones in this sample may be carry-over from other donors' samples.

CDR3 sequence (DNA): TGTGCCAGCAGTCCTCTGCTGAGGGGGGGTACGAACACTGAAGCTTTCTTT. Its translation is CASSPLLRGGTNTEAFF. J is TRBJ1-1 and V is TRBV28, with a tentative D call TRBD1 (6 bases). The CDR3 is 17 amino acids. Germline CDR1 reads MDHEN; CDR2 reads SYDVKM. Trimming took 5 bases from V and 1 from J, leaving 20 bases between them.